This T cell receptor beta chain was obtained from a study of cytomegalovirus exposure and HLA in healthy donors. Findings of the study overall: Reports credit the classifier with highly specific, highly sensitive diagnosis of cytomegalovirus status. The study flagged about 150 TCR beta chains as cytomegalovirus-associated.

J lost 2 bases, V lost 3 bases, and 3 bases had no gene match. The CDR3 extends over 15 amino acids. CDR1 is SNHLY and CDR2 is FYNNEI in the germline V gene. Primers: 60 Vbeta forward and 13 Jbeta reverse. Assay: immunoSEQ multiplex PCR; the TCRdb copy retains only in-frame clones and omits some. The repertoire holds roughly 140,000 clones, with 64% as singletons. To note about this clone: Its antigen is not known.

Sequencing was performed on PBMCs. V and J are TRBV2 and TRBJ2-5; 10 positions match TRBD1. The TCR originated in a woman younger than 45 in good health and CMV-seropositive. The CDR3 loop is CASSDDRGRQETQYF. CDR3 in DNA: TGTGCCAGCAGTGATGACAGGGGGCGACAAGAGACCCAGTACTTC. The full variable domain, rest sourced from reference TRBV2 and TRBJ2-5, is EPEVTQTPSHQVTQMGQEVILRCVPISNHLYFYWYRQILGQKVEFLVSFYNNEISEKSEIFDDQFSVERPDGSNFTLKIRSTKLEDSAMYFCASSDDRGRQETQYFGPGTRLLVL.